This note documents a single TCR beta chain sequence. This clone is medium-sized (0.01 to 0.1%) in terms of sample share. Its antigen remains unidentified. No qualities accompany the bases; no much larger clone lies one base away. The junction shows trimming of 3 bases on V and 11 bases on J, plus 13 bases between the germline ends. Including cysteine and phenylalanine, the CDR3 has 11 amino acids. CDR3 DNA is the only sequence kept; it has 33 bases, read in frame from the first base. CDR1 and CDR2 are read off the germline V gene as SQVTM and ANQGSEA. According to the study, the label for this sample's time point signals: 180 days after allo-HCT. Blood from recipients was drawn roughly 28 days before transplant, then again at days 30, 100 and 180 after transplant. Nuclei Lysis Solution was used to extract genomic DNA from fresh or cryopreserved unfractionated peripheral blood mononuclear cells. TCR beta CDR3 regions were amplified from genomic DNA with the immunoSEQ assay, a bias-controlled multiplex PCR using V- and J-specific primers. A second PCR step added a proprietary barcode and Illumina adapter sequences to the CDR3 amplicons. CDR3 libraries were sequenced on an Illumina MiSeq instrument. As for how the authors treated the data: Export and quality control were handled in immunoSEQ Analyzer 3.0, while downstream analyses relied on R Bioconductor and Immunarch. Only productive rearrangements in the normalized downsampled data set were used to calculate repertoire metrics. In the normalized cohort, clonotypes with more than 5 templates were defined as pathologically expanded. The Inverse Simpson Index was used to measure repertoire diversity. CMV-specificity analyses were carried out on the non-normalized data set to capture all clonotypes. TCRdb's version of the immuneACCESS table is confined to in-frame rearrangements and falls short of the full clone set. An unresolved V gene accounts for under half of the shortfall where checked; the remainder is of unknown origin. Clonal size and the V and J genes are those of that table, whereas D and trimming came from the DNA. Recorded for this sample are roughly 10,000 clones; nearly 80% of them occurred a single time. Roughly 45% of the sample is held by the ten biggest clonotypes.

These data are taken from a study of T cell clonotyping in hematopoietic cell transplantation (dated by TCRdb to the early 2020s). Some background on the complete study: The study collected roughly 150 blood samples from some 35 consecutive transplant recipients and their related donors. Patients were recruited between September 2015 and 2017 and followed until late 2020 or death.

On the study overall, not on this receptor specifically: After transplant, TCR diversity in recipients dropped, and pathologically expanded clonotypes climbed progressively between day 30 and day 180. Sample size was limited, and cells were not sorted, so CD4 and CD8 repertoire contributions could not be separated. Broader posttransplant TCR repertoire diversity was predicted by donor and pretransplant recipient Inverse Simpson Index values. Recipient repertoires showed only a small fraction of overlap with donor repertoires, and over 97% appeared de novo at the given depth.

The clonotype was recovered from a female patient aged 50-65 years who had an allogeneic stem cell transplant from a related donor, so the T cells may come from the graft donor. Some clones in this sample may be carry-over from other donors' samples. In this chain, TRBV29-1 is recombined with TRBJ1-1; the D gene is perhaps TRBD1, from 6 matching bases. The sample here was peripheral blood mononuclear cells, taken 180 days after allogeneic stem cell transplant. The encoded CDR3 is CSVDAQGSAFF. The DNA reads TGCAGCGTTGACGCGCAGGGGAGCGCTTTCTTT.